This paragraph reports one T cell receptor beta chain. The authors prepared the TCRbeta library with unique molecular identifiers. MiXCR was run by TCRdb on the PCR reads, yielding one entry per CDR3 protein. The data contain some 150,000 distinct CDR3 sequences, 8.8% of them seen just once; the ten biggest clones take up less than 20%. These data come from a study of T-cell reconstitution after alpha-beta-depleted transplantation in children. V lost 3 bases to trimming and J lost 7 bases, with 7 bases between them. The CDR3 is 12 residues long. The chain joins TRBV12-3 or TRBV12-4 to TRBJ1-5; no clear D gene. This TCR was recovered from a female patient between 2 and 15 years old who had a stem cell transplant for congenital amegakaryocytic thrombocytopenia, so the T cells may come from the graft donor. The material sequenced was PBMCs, mostly from graft donor cells, taken 180 days after TCRalphabeta/CD19-depleted stem cell transplant. The CDR3 nucleotides are TGTGCCAGCAGTTTTTTGGGCCAGCCCCAGCATTTT. As protein: CASSFLGQPQHF.